This T cell receptor beta chain was obtained from a study of T cell responses to AZD1222 COVID-19 vaccine (dated by TCRdb to the early 2020s). About the full investigation: AZD1222 recipients with second doses at about 4 weeks or about 12 weeks were pooled, because spike-specific TCR depth and breadth did not differ between schedules. TCR sequencing covered 230 to 250 trial participants: 207 given two doses of AZD1222 and 26 given two doses of MenACWY control vaccine. Trial participants were enrolled by age into subgroups of 18-55, 56-69 and 70-plus years, and around 150, 29 and 61 TCR-sequenced participants, respectively, were included in these subgroups. Overall study outcomes, separate from this receptor: In the small 56-69-year group, the increase in depth fell short of significance, most likely because of low power. The vaccine-associated CD4 TCRs covered the entire spike protein, and the dominant responses fell in regions 160-218 and 743-854. Reportedly, almost half of the unique spike-specific TCRs recognized epitopes lying outside the regions that are mutated in the B.1.351 and B.1.1.7 variants. Conclusions about previously exposed vaccinees are limited, since just a handful of AZD1222 recipients were seropositive for SARS-CoV-2 at baseline. Participants were mostly white British, with more females than males. The authors suggested clonal diversity may have been underestimated. Because no day 14 peak-response samples were available, repertoires were characterized only after the peak T cell response. A significant rise in spike-specific TCR breadth and depth was observed after two AZD1222 doses relative to day 0 and relative to MenACWY recipients.

The CDR3 regions of human TCRbeta chains were subjected to immunosequencing. In the authors' own workflow: Repertoire TCRs were checked for matches against a reference library of SARS-CoV-2-specific TCRs that had been generated using the MIRA antigen-specificity platform. Breadth was defined as the fraction of unique TCRs that were SARS-CoV-2-associated. Depth was defined as the fraction of total T cells that were SARS-CoV-2-associated. Each spike-specific TCR was assigned to its reactive spike region and to a CD4 or CD8 class using the MIRA data. Log10-transformed breadth and depth values were compared by one-way ANOVA with Sidak's multiple comparisons tests. TCRdb obtained this table from immuneACCESS and retained in-frame rearrangements with V and J assigned. These tables miss some clones; where compared with another copy, unresolved V genes account for less than half of the shortfall, and the remainder is unexplained. That table gives V, J and clone size, and the DNA gave D and trimming. Recorded for this sample are some 90,000 clones; approximately 88% of them occurred a single time. Approximately 2.5% of the sample is held by the ten biggest clonotypes.

Concerning this clone itself: No cognate antigen has been identified for it. No much larger clone is present one base from it, and per-base qualities are unavailable.

Per the publication, the time point label means: baseline before first vaccination. Vaccinee samples were obtained from the UK trials COV001 and COV002, which included a single-blind randomized controlled phase 2/3 trial of AZD1222 (ChAdOx1 nCoV-19) in healthy adults. Trial participant PBMC samples were collected at day 0 and day 28 after the second dose for TCRbeta chain sequencing. From cysteine to phenylalanine, the CDR3 is 12 amino acids long. The DNA shown is the 36-base CDR3, in frame from base 1. The germline V gene sets CDR1 to MNHEY and CDR2 to SVGAGI. V was cut back by 4 bases and J by 14 bases, leaving a gap of 14 bases between them.

The chain employs TRBV6-5 and TRBJ1-4; too little of a D gene remains to name it. The source of this sequence is an adult in good health. Sequencing used peripheral blood, obtained on day 0 of AZD1222 vaccination. The CDR3 sequence is CASSSTDRNLFF. The base sequence is TGTGCCAGCAGTTCCACCGATAGGAACCTGTTTTTT.